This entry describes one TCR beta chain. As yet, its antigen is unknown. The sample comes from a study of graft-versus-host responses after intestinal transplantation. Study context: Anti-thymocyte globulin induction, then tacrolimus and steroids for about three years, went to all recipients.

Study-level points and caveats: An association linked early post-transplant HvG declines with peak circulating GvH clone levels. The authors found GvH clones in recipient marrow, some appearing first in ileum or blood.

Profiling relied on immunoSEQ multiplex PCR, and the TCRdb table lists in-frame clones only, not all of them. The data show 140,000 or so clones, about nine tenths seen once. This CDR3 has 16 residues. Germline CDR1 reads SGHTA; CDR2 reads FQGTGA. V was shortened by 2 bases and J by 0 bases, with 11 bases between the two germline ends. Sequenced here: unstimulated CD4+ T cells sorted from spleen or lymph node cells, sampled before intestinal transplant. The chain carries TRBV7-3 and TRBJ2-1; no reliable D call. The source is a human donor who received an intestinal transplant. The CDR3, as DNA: TGTGCCAGCAGCTTATATCCGGCTGGCTCCTACAATGAGCAGTTCTTC. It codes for CASSLYPAGSYNEQFF.